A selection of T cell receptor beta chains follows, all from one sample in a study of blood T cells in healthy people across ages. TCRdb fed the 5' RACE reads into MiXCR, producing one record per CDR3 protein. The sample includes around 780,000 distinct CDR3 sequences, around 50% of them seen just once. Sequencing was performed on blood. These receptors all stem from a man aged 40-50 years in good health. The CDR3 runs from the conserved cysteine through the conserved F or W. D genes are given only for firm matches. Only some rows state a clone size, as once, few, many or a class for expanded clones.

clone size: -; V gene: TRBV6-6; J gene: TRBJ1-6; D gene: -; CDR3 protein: CASSPVTNSPLHF; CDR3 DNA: TGTGCCAGCAGTCCGGTCACGAATTCACCCCTCCACTTT
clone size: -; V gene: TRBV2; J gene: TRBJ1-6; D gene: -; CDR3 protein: CASSESAGNNSPLHF; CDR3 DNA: TGTGCCAGCAGTGAATCGGCAGGGAATAATTCACCCCTCCACTTT
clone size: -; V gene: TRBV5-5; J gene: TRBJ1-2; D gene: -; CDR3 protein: CASSLDPGFGGYTF; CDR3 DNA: TGTGCCAGCAGCTTGGATCCGGGTTTTGGTGGCTACACCTTC
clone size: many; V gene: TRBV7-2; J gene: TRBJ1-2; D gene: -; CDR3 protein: CASSSDRGIGGYTF; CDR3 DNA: TGTGCCAGCAGCTCAGACAGAGGGATTGGAGGCTACACCTTC
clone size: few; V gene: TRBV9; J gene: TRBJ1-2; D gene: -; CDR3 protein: CASSDRKTGGNYGYTF; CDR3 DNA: TGTGCCAGCAGCGACCGTAAGACCGGGGGCAACTATGGCTACACCTTC
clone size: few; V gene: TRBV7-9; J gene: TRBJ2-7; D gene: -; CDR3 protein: CASFSEGAAYEQYF; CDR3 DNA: TGTGCCAGCTTCTCGGAGGGGGCAGCCTACGAGCAGTACTTC
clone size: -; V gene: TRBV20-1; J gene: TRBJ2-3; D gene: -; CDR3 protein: CSATTGARGDTQYF; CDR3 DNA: TGCAGTGCTACTACGGGGGCCCGAGGGGATACGCAGTATTTT
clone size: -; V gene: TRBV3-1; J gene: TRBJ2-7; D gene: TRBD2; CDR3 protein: CASSQGASGAYEQYF; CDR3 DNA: TGTGCCAGCAGCCAAGGCGCTAGCGGGGCCTACGAGCAGTACTTC
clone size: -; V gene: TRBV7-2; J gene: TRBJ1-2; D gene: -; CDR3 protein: CASSLTSGSYTF; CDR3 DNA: TGTGCCAGCAGCTTGACTTCCGGGAGCTACACCTTC
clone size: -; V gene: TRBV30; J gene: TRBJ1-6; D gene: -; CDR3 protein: CAWRTDTGHSPLHF; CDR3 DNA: TGTGCCTGGAGGACAGATACAGGGCATTCACCCCTCCACTTT
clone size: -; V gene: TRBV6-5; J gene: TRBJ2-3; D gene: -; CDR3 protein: CASSKGGDTQYF; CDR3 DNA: TGTGCCAGCTCCAAGGGGGGAGATACGCAGTATTTT
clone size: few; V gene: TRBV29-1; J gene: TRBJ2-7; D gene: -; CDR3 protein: CSVEDAYEQYF; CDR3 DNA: TGCAGCGTTGAGGACGCCTACGAGCAGTACTTC
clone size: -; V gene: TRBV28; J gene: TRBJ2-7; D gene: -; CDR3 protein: CASSISSAYEQYF; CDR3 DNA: TGTGCCAGCAGTATATCATCAGCGTACGAGCAGTACTTC
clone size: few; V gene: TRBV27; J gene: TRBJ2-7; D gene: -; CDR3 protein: CASSLGAFQPYEQYF; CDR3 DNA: TGTGCCAGCAGTTTAGGGGCGTTTCAACCCTACGAGCAGTACTTC
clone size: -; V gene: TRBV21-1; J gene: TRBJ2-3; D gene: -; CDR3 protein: CASSPQRVRFTDTQYF; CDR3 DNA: TGTGCCAGCAGCCCCCAAAGGGTTCGGTTCACAGATACGCAGTATTTT
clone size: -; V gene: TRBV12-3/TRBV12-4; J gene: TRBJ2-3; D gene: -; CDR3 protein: CASRTAPDTQYF; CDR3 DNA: TGTGCCAGCAGAACAGCCCCAGATACGCAGTATTTT
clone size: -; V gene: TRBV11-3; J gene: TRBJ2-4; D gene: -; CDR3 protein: CASSLGGWEKDKNIQYF; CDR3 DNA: TGTGCCAGCAGCTTAGGTGGGTGGGAGAAGGACAAAAACATTCAGTACTTC
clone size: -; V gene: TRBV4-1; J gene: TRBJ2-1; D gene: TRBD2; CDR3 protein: CASSQEGTSGKNEQFF; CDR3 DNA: TGCGCCAGCAGCCAAGAAGGGACTAGCGGGAAGAATGAGCAGTTCTTC